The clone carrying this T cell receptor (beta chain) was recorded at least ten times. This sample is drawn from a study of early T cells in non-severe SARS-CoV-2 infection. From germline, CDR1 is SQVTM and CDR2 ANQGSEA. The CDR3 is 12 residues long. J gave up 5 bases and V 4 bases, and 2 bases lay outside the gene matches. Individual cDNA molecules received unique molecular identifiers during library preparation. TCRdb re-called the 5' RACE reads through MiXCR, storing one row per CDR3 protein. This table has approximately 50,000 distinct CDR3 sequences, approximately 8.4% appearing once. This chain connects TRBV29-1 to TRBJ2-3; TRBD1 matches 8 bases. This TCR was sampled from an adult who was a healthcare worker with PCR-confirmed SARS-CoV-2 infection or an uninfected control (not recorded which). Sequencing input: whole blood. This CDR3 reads CSVGQGRDTQYF. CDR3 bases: TGCAGCGTTGGACAGGGGCGAGATACGCAGTATTTT.